This entry lists 23 T cell receptor beta chains sequenced from one sample in a study of shared T cell receptors in the human thymus (dated by TCRdb to the early 2020s). The library was produced with the immunoSEQ multiplex PCR assay. TCRdb re-hosts the immuneACCESS table, in-frame sequences only. Its copies lack some clones; in the studies checked, an unresolved V gene accounts for under half of them, and the cause for the rest is not known. This sample has about 610,000 clones in its table, and roughly 90% of those were observed once. The ten largest clonotypes hold 0.0095% to 0.013% of the sample. The same data also went into a second study, on human thymus T cells.

Sequencing was performed on thymocytes. Receptor source: a boy less than two years old with a congenital heart defect. Donor details come from another sample of the same person, matched by shared clones.

The CDR3 DNA is TGTGCCAGCAGCGAGGACAGGGGTTCGCACACCATATATTTT. Protein product: CASSEDRGSHTIYF. This sequence joins TRBV7-6 and TRBJ1-3, with 9 bases lining up with TRBD1. J gave up 8 bases and V 5 bases, and 7 bases lay outside the gene matches. The CDR3 is 14 residues long. In germline, CDR1 is SGHVS, CDR2 FNYEAQ. Using reference TRBV7-6 and TRBJ1-3 for the parts outside the CDR3, the full variable domain is GAGVSQSPRYKVTKRGQDVALRCDPISGHVSLYWYRQALGQGPEFLTYFNYEAQQDKSGLPNDRFSAERPEGSISTLTIQRTEQRDSAMYRCASSEDRGSHTIYFGEGSWLTVV.

The chain combines TRBV30 with TRBJ2-3; 9 bases are shared with TRBD2. V lost 2 bases, J lost 5 bases, and 11 bases stayed unmatched. The CDR3 runs to 16 residues. In germline, CDR1 is GTSNPN, CDR2 SVGIG (reference sequence). The CDR3 protein is CAWSSHTGREGDTQYF. The CDR3 DNA follows: TGTGCCTGGAGTTCCCATACCGGGCGGGAGGGAGATACGCAGTATTTT.

This clone has only a few counts. This CDR3 is also generated by other DNA sequences in the sample. This rearrangement joins TRBV6-5 to TRBJ1-5, with unresolved D. V was cut by 2 bases and J by 2 bases, with 13 bases left in between. CDR1 is MNHEY and CDR2 is SVGAGI in the germline V gene. There are 16 residues in the CDR3. CDR3 coding DNA: TGTGCCAGCAGTTACCCACCCCAGGAGGGCAATCAGCCCCAGCATTTT. This gives the protein CASSYPPQEGNQPQHF.

V usage is TRBV29-1 and J usage is TRBJ2-7, with 10 positions matching TRBD2. The trim removed 4 bases at V and 4 bases at J, leaving 7 bases unmatched. CDR1 is SQVTM, CDR2 ANQGSEA, per germline. CDR3 length: 14 residues. CDR3 nucleotide sequence: TGCAGCGTTGCCCTAGCGGGAGAGGCTTACGAGCAGTACTTC. Translation gives CSVALAGEAYEQYF.

The rearrangement uses TRBV28 and TRBJ2-3, with 9 bases identical to TRBD2. V was clipped by 6 bases and J by 5 bases; unmatched bases: 12. This CDR3 is 16 amino acids long. The germline V gene has CDR1 MDHEN and CDR2 SYDVKM. Written as DNA, the CDR3 is TGTGCCAGCAGCACACCGGCGGGAGGGCCCCGAGATACGCAGTATTTT. Translating gives CASSTPAGGPRDTQYF. Filled out from reference TRBV28 and TRBJ2-3, the complete variable domain reads DVKVTQSSRYLVKRTGEKVFLECVQDMDHENMFWYRQDPGLGLRLIYFSYDVKMKEKGDIPEGYSVSREKKERFSLILESASTNQTSMYLCASSTPAGGPRDTQYFGPGTRLTVL.

The rearrangement joins TRBV9 to TRBJ2-1; 10 bases line up with TRBD2. The CDR3 sequence is 14 residues long. Trimming removed 3 bases from V and 7 bases from J; junction bases left unmatched: 4. Germline V lookup: CDR1 SGDLS, CDR2 YYNGEE. The DNA of the CDR3 is TGTGCCAGCAGCGCGCTAGCGGGAGTTAATGAGCAGTTCTTC. Its protein product is CASSALAGVNEQFF.

The V gene is TRBV25-1, the J gene TRBJ1-2; TRBD1 matches 10 bases. The CDR3 consists of 16 residues. V lost 3 bases, J lost 5 bases, and 9 bases stayed unmatched. Germline loops: CDR1 MGHDK, CDR2 SYGVNS. The CDR3 protein is CASSEPYGTGVYGYTF. The CDR3 DNA follows: TGTGCCAGCAGTGAGCCCTACGGGACAGGGGTATATGGCTACACCTTC.

V gene TRBV4-2 combines with J gene TRBJ2-5; D might be TRBD2 (6 bases). V shed 1 base and J shed 5 bases, with 8 bases lying between them. The CDR3 extends over 13 amino acids. Per the germline V gene, CDR1 is LGHNA and CDR2 is YNFKEQ. The CDR3 bases are TGTGCCAGCAGCCAAGGGGGGGAGGAGACCCAGTACTTC. It specifies CASSQGGEETQYF.

The J gene is TRBJ2-1, the V gene TRBV29-1, with TRBD2 identical over 9 bases. Germline assignment: CDR1 SQVTM and CDR2 ANQGSEA. Trimming removed 0 bases from V and 4 bases from J; junction bases left unmatched: 7. The CDR3 has 16 residues. Here the CDR3 reads CSVEESGLALYNEQFF. In nucleotides, the CDR3 is TGCAGCGTTGAAGAAAGTGGACTAGCGCTTTACAATGAGCAGTTCTTC.

This chain joins TRBV6-1 and TRBJ2-1; TRBD2 agrees at 9 bases. The germline V gene encodes CDR1 MNHNS and CDR2 SASEGT. The CDR3 extends over 17 amino acids. V trimming: 2 bases; J trimming: 6 bases; junction bases outside the gene matches: 11. CDR3 sequence reads: CASSESRLPSGTNEQFF. The CDR3 nucleotides read TGTGCCAGCAGTGAATCAAGGTTGCCTAGCGGGACCAATGAGCAGTTCTTC.

The CDR3, as DNA: TGTGCCAGCAGCACCCACAGGGATAACACCGGGGAGCTGTTTTTT. Encoded protein: CASSTHRDNTGELFF. This chain links TRBV9 with TRBJ2-2; D is perhaps TRBD1 (6 bases). This CDR3 has 15 residues. Trimming took off 4 bases at V and 2 bases at J, with 12 bases between the two ends. In germline, CDR1 is SGDLS, CDR2 YYNGEE.

The gene calls are TRBV27 and TRBJ2-1, with TRBD2 identical over 7 bases. Unmatched junction bases numbered 16, after V lost 2 bases and J lost 6 bases. Germline V gene lookup returns CDR1 MNHEY and CDR2 SMNVEV (reference sequence). The CDR3 has 18 residues. The CDR3 sequence is CASSLRPRPLSGANEQFF. The DNA of the CDR3 is TGTGCCAGCAGTTTACGCCCCCGCCCGTTAAGCGGGGCCAATGAGCAGTTCTTC.

This sequence joins TRBV2 and TRBJ2-7; D remains unclear. The germline gives CDR1 SNHLY, CDR2 FYNNEI. The CDR3 has 12 residues. The V gene lost 7 bases and the J gene lost 3 bases, with 10 bases spanning the gap. CDR3 bases: TGTGCCAGCAAACTTATATACTACGAGCAGTACTTC. Translated: CASKLIYYEQYF.

V is TRBV6-6 and J is TRBJ2-2; 9 nucleotides match TRBD1. This CDR3 spans 16 amino acids. CDR1 MNHNY and CDR2 SVGAGI come from the germline V gene (reference sequence). Trimming removed 5 bases from V and 2 bases from J; junction bases left unmatched: 6. CDR3 nucleotide sequence: TGTGCCAGCAGTCTAGGACAGGGGACTAACACCGGGGAGCTGTTTTTT. This gives the protein CASSLGQGTNTGELFF.

The CDR3 is CAWSVRGDGEKLFF. The CDR3, as DNA: TGTGCCTGGAGTGTACGGGGGGACGGGGAAAAACTGTTTTTT. The chain has TRBV30 and TRBJ1-4, with D possibly being TRBD1 (5 bases). Germline CDR1 is GTSNPN and CDR2 is SVGIG (reference sequence). There are 14 residues in the CDR3. Trimming pared 0 bases from V and 8 bases from J, leaving 13 bases between.

The V and J genes are TRBV27 and TRBJ1-5; the D gene is possibly TRBD1 (5 bases). CDR1 and CDR2 from the germline V gene are MNHEY and SMNVEV (reference sequence). Deletions cut 1 base from V and 2 bases from J, with 9 bases between. The length of the CDR3 is 15 residues. CDR3 sequence: CASSLWRGGNQPQHF. The CDR3 DNA is TGTGCCAGCAGTTTATGGAGGGGAGGCAATCAGCCCCAGCATTTT.

The CDR3 is CASSQQEGDFDLLDYEQYF. The CDR3 region has the DNA TGTGCCAGCAGCCAACAGGAAGGGGACTTTGACCTTCTAGACTACGAGCAGTACTTC. The chain couples TRBV14 to TRBJ2-7; D might be TRBD2 (6 bases). The CDR3 extends over 19 amino acids. Looked up from germline, CDR1 is SGHDN and CDR2 is FVKESK. Trimming took 2 bases from V and 3 from J, leaving 26 bases between them.

The rearrangement links TRBV27 to TRBJ1-5, with 7 bases lining up with TRBD1. CDR3 length: 15 amino acids. V trimming: 5 bases; J trimming: 4 bases; junction bases outside the gene matches: 8. The V gene's germline CDR1 is MNHEY and CDR2 SMNVEV (reference sequence). This chain's CDR3 is CASSPTGTVNQPQHF. Here the CDR3 DNA reads TGTGCCAGCAGTCCTACCGGGACAGTAAATCAGCCCCAGCATTTT.

This chain joins TRBV11-1 and TRBJ2-7; 13 bases line up with TRBD2. The germline CDR1 and CDR2 sequences are SGHAT and FQDESV (reference sequence). The CDR3 is 16 amino acids. With 4 bases clipped from V and 6 bases from J, the junction kept 9 bases outside the gene matches. The CDR3 spells CASSSGLAGVLGEQYF. CDR3 DNA: TGTGCCAGCAGCTCCGGACTAGCGGGAGTTCTGGGCGAGCAGTACTTC.

This clone was recorded only once. The genes are TRBV5-4 and TRBJ2-2; 7 positions agree with TRBD2. Germline CDR1 is SGHNT and CDR2 is YYREEE (reference sequence). V was pared by 4 bases and J by 8 bases, with 11 bases of the junction left unmatched. This CDR3 contains 15 residues. In nucleotides, the CDR3 is TGTGCCAGCAGCCCCAAATCCGGGGAGGGAGGGGAGCTGTTTTTT. Residues: CASSPKSGEGGELFF. The full variable domain, completed using reference TRBV5-4 and TRBJ2-2, is ETGVTQSPTHLIKTRGQQVTLRCSSQSGHNTVSWYQQALGQGPQFIFQYYREEENGRGNFPPRFSGLQFPNYSSELNVNALELDDSALYLCASSPKSGEGGELFFGEGSRLTVL.

The CDR3 loop reads CASSLSKPGTGYGYTF. The CDR3 DNA is TGTGCCAGCAGTTTATCGAAACCGGGGACAGGATATGGCTACACCTTC. The chain employs TRBV27 and TRBJ1-2, with TRBD1 identical over 8 bases. Germline values: CDR1 MNHEY, CDR2 SMNVEV (reference sequence). V was pared by 0 bases and J by 5 bases, with 8 bases of the junction left unmatched. CDR3 size: 16 residues.

The gene calls are TRBV11-2 and TRBJ2-7; TRBD1 aligns across 12 bases. V trimming: 1 base; J trimming: 1 base; junction bases outside the gene matches: 2. CDR1 SGHAT and CDR2 FQNNGV come from the germline V gene. The CDR3 has 16 amino acids. For the CDR3, the DNA is TGTGCCAGCAGCTTAGTGGGACAGGGGGCATCCTACGAGCAGTACTTC. Translating gives CASSLVGQGASYEQYF.

V gene TRBV7-6 combines with J gene TRBJ2-5, with 8 nucleotides matching TRBD2. The CDR3 runs 14 residues. Trimming removed 5 bases from V and 5 bases from J; junction bases left unmatched: 7. Per germline, CDR1 SGHVS and CDR2 FNYEAQ. The CDR3 bases are TGTGCCAGCAGCCCCGCGGGGGGCGGGGAGACCCAGTACTTC. Protein: CASSPAGGGETQYF.